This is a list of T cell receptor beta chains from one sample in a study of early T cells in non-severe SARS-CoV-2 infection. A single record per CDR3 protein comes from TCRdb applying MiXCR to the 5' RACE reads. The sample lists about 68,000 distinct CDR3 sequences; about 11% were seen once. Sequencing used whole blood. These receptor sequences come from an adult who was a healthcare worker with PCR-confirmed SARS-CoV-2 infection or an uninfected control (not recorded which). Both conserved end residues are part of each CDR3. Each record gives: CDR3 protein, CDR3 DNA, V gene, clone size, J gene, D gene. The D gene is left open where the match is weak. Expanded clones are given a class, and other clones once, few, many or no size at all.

CDR3aa: CASSRTTGYETQYF
CDR3nt: TGTGCCAGCAGTCGAACTACAGGGTACGAGACCCAGTACTTC
v_gene: TRBV28
abundance: few
j_gene: TRBJ2-5
d_gene: .

CDR3aa: CASSHRDRRLYEQYF
CDR3nt: TGTGCCAGCAGCCACCGGGACAGGCGCCTCTACGAGCAGTACTTC
v_gene: TRBV7-2
abundance: few
j_gene: TRBJ2-7
d_gene: TRBD1

CDR3aa: CASSVGLWGPQHF
CDR3nt: TGTGCCAGCAGCGTGGGACTATGGGGGCCCCAGCATTTT
v_gene: TRBV3-1
abundance: .
j_gene: TRBJ1-5
d_gene: .

CDR3aa: CASRTGLGENTEAFF
CDR3nt: TGTGCCAGCAGGACAGGTTTGGGCGAGAACACTGAAGCTTTCTTT
v_gene: TRBV2
abundance: few
j_gene: TRBJ1-1
d_gene: .

CDR3aa: CASSSSGVSDEQYF
CDR3nt: TGTGCCAGCAGCTCCTCAGGGGTGTCCGACGAGCAGTACTTC
v_gene: TRBV11-1
abundance: .
j_gene: TRBJ2-7
d_gene: .

CDR3aa: CASSPPGTDTDTQYF
CDR3nt: TGTGCCAGCAGCCCACCCGGGACAGACACAGATACGCAGTATTTT
v_gene: TRBV7-9
abundance: few
j_gene: TRBJ2-3
d_gene: TRBD1

CDR3aa: CASRRGGTGELFF
CDR3nt: TGTGCCAGCCGCCGGGGCGGGACCGGGGAGCTGTTTTTT
v_gene: TRBV12-3/TRBV12-4
abundance: few
j_gene: TRBJ2-2
d_gene: .

CDR3aa: CASSLGQGVFYTEAFF
CDR3nt: TGTGCCAGCAGCTTAGGACAGGGTGTTTTCTACACTGAAGCTTTCTTT
v_gene: TRBV5-4
abundance: few
j_gene: TRBJ1-1
d_gene: TRBD1

CDR3aa: CASSEIYRGNEQFF
CDR3nt: TGTGCCAGCAGTGAAATCTACCGGGGCAATGAGCAGTTCTTC
v_gene: TRBV6-4
abundance: few
j_gene: TRBJ2-1
d_gene: .

CDR3aa: CASSFNRDRSIF
CDR3nt: TGTGCCAGCAGTTTTAATCGGGACAGGTCGATCTTC
v_gene: TRBV2
abundance: .
j_gene: TRBJ2-1
d_gene: TRBD1

CDR3aa: CASSIGSLYSPQHF
CDR3nt: TGTGCCAGTAGTATAGGGAGCCTTTACAGCCCCCAGCATTTT
v_gene: TRBV19
abundance: few
j_gene: TRBJ1-5
d_gene: .

CDR3aa: CASSSGLAKENEQYF
CDR3nt: TGTGCCAGCAGCTCTGGACTGGCTAAGGAAAACGAGCAGTACTTC
v_gene: TRBV9
abundance: many
j_gene: TRBJ2-7
d_gene: .

CDR3aa: CASSEGQTPYGYTF
CDR3nt: TGTGCCAGCAGCGAGGGACAGACACCATATGGCTACACCTTC
v_gene: TRBV9
abundance: many
j_gene: TRBJ1-2
d_gene: TRBD1

CDR3aa: CASGQGTGNTIYF
CDR3nt: TGTGCTAGTGGTCAGGGGACTGGAAACACCATATATTTT
v_gene: TRBV12-5
abundance: few
j_gene: TRBJ1-3
d_gene: .

CDR3aa: CASNAPGFTEAFF
CDR3nt: TGCGCCAGCAACGCACCTGGGTTCACTGAAGCTTTCTTT
v_gene: TRBV5-1
abundance: few
j_gene: TRBJ1-1
d_gene: .

CDR3aa: CAWTFSSETQYF
CDR3nt: TGTGCCTGGACATTCTCCTCAGAGACCCAGTACTTC
v_gene: TRBV30
abundance: .
j_gene: TRBJ2-5
d_gene: .

CDR3aa: CASSLGGEEQFF
CDR3nt: TGTGCCAGCAGTTTAGGAGGGGAAGAGCAGTTCTTC
v_gene: TRBV11-1
abundance: many
j_gene: TRBJ2-1
d_gene: .

CDR3aa: CASSVTTKGETQYF
CDR3nt: TGTGCCAGCAGCGTTACTACGAAAGGAGAGACCCAGTACTTC
v_gene: TRBV9
abundance: .
j_gene: TRBJ2-5
d_gene: .

CDR3aa: CASSWGVDTQYF
CDR3nt: TGTGCCAGCAGCTGGGGGGTAGATACGCAGTATTTT
v_gene: TRBV11-2
abundance: many
j_gene: TRBJ2-3
d_gene: .

CDR3aa: CASSFFRGAGYNEQFF
CDR3nt: TGTGCCAGCAGTTTCTTTCGGGGGGCAGGCTACAATGAGCAGTTCTTC
v_gene: TRBV28
abundance: .
j_gene: TRBJ2-1
d_gene: .

CDR3aa: CARRRSRGTGELFF
CDR3nt: TGCGCCAGGAGGCGTTCCCGGGGCACCGGGGAGCTGTTTTTT
v_gene: TRBV10-1
abundance: few
j_gene: TRBJ2-2
d_gene: .

CDR3aa: CASSPPISEGQEQYF
CDR3nt: TGTGCCAGCTCACCACCGATTTCTGAGGGGCAGGAGCAGTACTTC
v_gene: TRBV18
abundance: few
j_gene: TRBJ2-7
d_gene: .

CDR3aa: CASSSTGSGANVLTF
CDR3nt: TGTGCCAGCAGCTCAACAGGGAGCGGGGCCAACGTCCTGACTTTC
v_gene: TRBV11-1
abundance: .
j_gene: TRBJ2-6
d_gene: .

CDR3aa: CASSVDFGRVDEQFF
CDR3nt: TGCGCCAGCAGCGTGGACTTCGGGAGAGTCGATGAGCAGTTCTTC
v_gene: TRBV5-1
abundance: .
j_gene: TRBJ2-1
d_gene: .

CDR3aa: CASMISAIQETQYF
CDR3nt: TGTGCCAGCATGATTAGCGCTATACAAGAGACCCAGTACTTC
v_gene: TRBV28
abundance: .
j_gene: TRBJ2-5
d_gene: .

CDR3aa: CASSQQRHEQYF
CDR3nt: TGTGCCAGCAGCCAACAGAGACACGAGCAGTACTTC
v_gene: TRBV12-3/TRBV12-4
abundance: .
j_gene: TRBJ2-7
d_gene: .

CDR3aa: CASSNRVYTEAFF
CDR3nt: TGTGCCAGTTCAAACAGGGTTTACACTGAAGCTTTCTTT
v_gene: TRBV27
abundance: many
j_gene: TRBJ1-1
d_gene: .